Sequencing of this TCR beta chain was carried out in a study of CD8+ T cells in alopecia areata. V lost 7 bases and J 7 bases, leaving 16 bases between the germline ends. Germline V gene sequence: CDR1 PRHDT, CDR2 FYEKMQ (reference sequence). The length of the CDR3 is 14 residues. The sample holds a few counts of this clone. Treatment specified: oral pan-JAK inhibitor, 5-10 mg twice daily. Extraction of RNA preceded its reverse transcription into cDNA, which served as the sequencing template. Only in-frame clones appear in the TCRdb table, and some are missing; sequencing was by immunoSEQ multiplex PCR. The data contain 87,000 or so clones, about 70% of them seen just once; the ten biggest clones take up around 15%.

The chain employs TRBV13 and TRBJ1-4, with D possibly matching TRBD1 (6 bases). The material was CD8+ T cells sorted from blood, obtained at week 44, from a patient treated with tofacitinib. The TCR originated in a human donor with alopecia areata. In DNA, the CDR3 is TGTGCCAGCACCTCCTTCGCAGGGGTTGAAAAACTGTTTTTT. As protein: CASTSFAGVEKLFF.